The clone carrying this T cell receptor (beta chain) was seen once. These data are taken from a study of T cells in tumors after PD-1 blockade. For the study at large: Prior checkpoint blockade, systemic immunosuppressant use, or anti-cancer therapy within 4 weeks excluded patients.

TCRdb's copy holds only in-frame clones and misses some; the assay was immunoSEQ multiplex PCR. The sample has 20,000 to 25,000 clones; around four fifths are singletons. With 5 bases removed from V and 7 bases from J, the gap between germline ends came to 16 bases. This CDR3 comprises 14 residues. Germline CDR1 SGHNT, CDR2 YYREEE (reference sequence). The clonotype was recovered from a human donor with basal cell carcinoma. The chain carries TRBV5-4 and TRBJ2-1; D gene uncertain. The input for sequencing was PBMCs, taken before anti-PD-1 treatment. CDR3 sequence (DNA): TGTGCCAGCAGTCAAGGGCCAGGCTGGAATGAGCAGTTCTTC. This translates into CASSQGPGWNEQFF.